A selection of T cell receptor beta chains follows, all from one sample in a study of human thymus T cells. Repertoires were generated with immunoSEQ multiplex PCR, while TCRdb's copy carries only in-frame clones and drops some. Here the sample spans approximately 46,000 clones, 95% being singletons. Sequenced material: blood. The source is a girl younger than two with a congenital heart defect but otherwise immunologically healthy. Each CDR3 is given with its conserved first and last residue. D genes are given only for firm matches. Size is omitted from some rows. Given values are once, few, many or a class for expanded clones.

clone_size,j_call,d_call,v_call,cdr3_nt,cdr3_aa
NA,TRBJ1-1,NA,TRBV6-6,TGTGCCAGCAGTTCTCGGGGGGGGCCGAACACTGAAGCTTTCTTT,CASSSRGGPNTEAFF
NA,TRBJ2-1,TRBD2,TRBV9,TGTGCCAGCAGCGTACTAGCGGGATCCTACAATGAGCAGTTCTTC,CASSVLAGSYNEQFF
NA,TRBJ1-1,NA,TRBV15,TGTGCCACCAGCAGGGACAGAAGAAACACTGAAGCTTTCTTT,CATSRDRRNTEAFF
NA,TRBJ1-5,NA,TRBV21-1,TGTGCCAGCAGCAAAGAGAGGAAGCCCCAGCATTTT,CASSKERKPQHF
NA,TRBJ1-1,NA,TRBV29-1,TGCAGCGTCCAGGTCGAGCGAAGGGGAGGGGTTTACACTGAAGCTTTCTTT,CSVQVERRGGVYTEAFF
NA,TRBJ1-1,NA,TRBV6-5,TGTGCCAGCTGCTCCCCTCAGGGGGAAGCTTTCTTT,CASCSPQGEAFF
NA,TRBJ2-3,NA,TRBV27,TGTGCCAGCAGCGGGATTTCCCCACCAGATACGCAGTATTTT,CASSGISPPDTQYF
NA,TRBJ1-1,NA,TRBV7-6,TGTGCCAGCAGCTTAGGTTGGGGGAACACTGAAGCTTTCTTT,CASSLGWGNTEAFF
NA,TRBJ2-1,TRBD2,TRBV2,TGTGCCAGCAGTCCTAATAGTTACGCCATCGGGACTAGCGGGGACAATGAGCAGTTCTTC,CASSPNSYAIGTSGDNEQFF
NA,TRBJ1-4,NA,TRBV5-1,TGCGCCAGCAGCCAAGGACAGAGAGTTACAACTAATGAAAAACTGTTTTTT,CASSQGQRVTTNEKLFF
NA,TRBJ2-3,NA,TRBV10-3,TGTGCCATCAGTTTCGGGTCGACAGATACGCAGTATTTT,CAISFGSTDTQYF
NA,TRBJ2-7,TRBD2,TRBV4-1,TGCGCCAGCAGCCAAGATTGGGGGCGGGAGGCGCTCTACGAGCAGTACTTC,CASSQDWGREALYEQYF
NA,TRBJ2-7,TRBD2,TRBV14,TGTGCCAGCAGCTCCCGTGTTAGCGGGAGAAACGAGCAGTACTTC,CASSSRVSGRNEQYF
NA,TRBJ2-7,TRBD2,TRBV29-1,TGCAGCGTTGGCTCCGTCGTGACACCCAGCGGGACCCCCTACGAGCAGTACTTC,CSVGSVVTPSGTPYEQYF
NA,TRBJ2-7,NA,TRBV9,TGTGCCAGCAGCGTATCGCCAGGTGCGAACGAGCAGTACTTC,CASSVSPGANEQYF
NA,TRBJ2-4,TRBD2,TRBV7-2,TGTGCCAGCAGCCAAGGACTAGCCGCCACTCCACCCAAAAACATTCAGTACTTC,CASSQGLAATPPKNIQYF
NA,TRBJ2-2,TRBD2,TRBV19,TGTGCCAGCATTCGGCTAGCGGGAGCCCACACCGGGGAGCTGTTTTTT,CASIRLAGAHTGELFF
NA,TRBJ1-2,TRBD1,TRBV30,TGTGCCTGGACGACCACAGGGGGCGGGTATGGCTACACCTTC,CAWTTTGGGYGYTF
NA,TRBJ2-7,TRBD2,TRBV28,TGTGCCAGCAGGCTAGCGGGAGCAGGCTACGAGCAGTACTTC,CASRLAGAGYEQYF
NA,TRBJ2-4,TRBD2,TRBV10-3,TGTGCCATCAGTGAGTCGAAAGGTCTAGCGGGGAACTTAAACATTCAGTACTTC,CAISESKGLAGNLNIQYF
NA,TRBJ2-1,NA,TRBV10-2,TGCGCCAGCAGTCTCCCTAGCTTCTGGTCTGAGCAGTTCTTC,CASSLPSFWSEQFF
NA,TRBJ1-5,NA,TRBV5-5,TGTGCCAGCAGCTTGGACGGTCGCAATCAGCCCCAGCATTTT,CASSLDGRNQPQHF
NA,TRBJ2-7,NA,TRBV27,TGTGCCAGCAGTTTAAGGTCCCATCTGATCTACGAGCAGTACTTC,CASSLRSHLIYEQYF
NA,TRBJ2-7,NA,TRBV28,TGTGCCAGCAGTTTAGTTGGGGGGTCCTACGAGCAGTACTTC,CASSLVGGSYEQYF
NA,TRBJ2-7,NA,TRBV6-1,TGTGCCAGCAGGCTAATACTAGTATCATCCTACGAGCAGTACTTC,CASRLILVSSYEQYF
NA,TRBJ1-2,NA,TRBV29-1,TGCAGCGCGGACAGCCACTATGGCTACACCTTC,CSADSHYGYTF
once,TRBJ2-7,NA,TRBV5-8,TGTGCCAGCGAAACAGGGAAGGCTAGCGAGCAGTACTTC,CASETGKASEQYF
NA,TRBJ2-7,TRBD2,TRBV5-1,TGCGCCAGCAGCCTATTCGGACTAGCGGGAGGGCCCGGGGACTACGAGCAGTACTTC,CASSLFGLAGGPGDYEQYF
NA,TRBJ1-5,TRBD1,TRBV15,TGTGCCACCAGCAGCCGGGACAGGGTAAATCAGCCCCAGCATTTT,CATSSRDRVNQPQHF
NA,TRBJ2-1,TRBD2,TRBV27,TGTGCCAGCACCCATGGCCAGGGAGGGAGCAATGAGCAGTTCTTC,CASTHGQGGSNEQFF
NA,TRBJ1-4,TRBD1,TRBV5-5,TGTGCCAGCAGCTCGACAGGGGCTAATGAAAAACTGTTTTTT,CASSSTGANEKLFF
NA,TRBJ2-7,NA,TRBV4-3,TGCGCCAGCAGCCAAGAGGGGGGACAGTCCTACGAGCAGTACTTC,CASSQEGGQSYEQYF
NA,TRBJ1-1,TRBD1,TRBV12-5,TGTGCTAGTGGTTTAGGGACAGGGGCAAACACTGAAGCTTTCTTT,CASGLGTGANTEAFF